The 20 T cell receptor beta chains below all came from one sample that was sequenced in a study of blood T cells in healthy people across ages. Through a sample-barcoded 5' primer and a J-beta primer mix, a second PCR was run for about 7 to 12 cycles. In TCRdb, the 5' RACE reads were re-called with MiXCR into one record per CDR3 protein. This table has about 720,000 distinct CDR3 sequences, more than 20% appearing once. The sample was also reused in another study, on T cells of mothers and their children.

Sequencing used blood. The receptors shown here come from a boy under 18 in good health.

The sample holds many counts of this clonotype. V gene TRBV6-2 or TRBV6-3 combines with J gene TRBJ2-7; TRBD1 is a possible D gene (6 bases). Deletions cut 6 bases from V and 3 bases from J, with 6 bases between. Germline CDR1 and CDR2: MNHEY and SVGEGT. The CDR3 has 11 amino acids. Written as DNA, the CDR3 is TGTGCCAGCAGGGACAGCTACGAGCAGTACTTC. Its protein is CASRDSYEQYF.

This rearrangement joins TRBV5-6 to TRBJ2-1, with 8 bases fitting TRBD1. In germline, CDR1 is SGHDT, CDR2 YYEEEE. V lost 3 bases, J lost 4 bases, and 6 bases stayed unmatched. The CDR3 totals 15 residues. CDR3 residues: CASSYVDRDYNEQFF. The CDR3 bases are TGTGCCAGCAGCTACGTGGACAGGGATTACAATGAGCAGTTCTTC.

This clonotype was observed a handful of times. The chain joins TRBV7-9 to TRBJ1-4, with TRBD1 as a possible D gene (6 bases). Germline CDR1 is SEHNR and CDR2 is FQNEAQ (reference sequence). V was shortened by 5 bases and J by 12 bases, with 16 bases between the two germline ends. The CDR3 extends over 13 amino acids. This CDR3 reads CASSRLGGQQLFF. In nucleotides, the CDR3 is TGTGCCAGCAGCCGTTTGGGGGGGCAGCAACTGTTTTTT.

The chain joins TRBV12-3 or TRBV12-4 to TRBJ2-3; TRBD2 matches 10 bases. The CDR3 sequence is 18 residues long. J gave up 5 bases and V 4 bases, and 15 bases lay outside the gene matches. CDR3 loop: CASSSPEGSGGRGDTQYF. For the CDR3, the DNA is TGTGCCAGCAGTTCCCCAGAAGGTAGCGGGGGGCGTGGAGATACGCAGTATTTT.

This clonotype appeared a few times. The V call is TRBV24-1, the J call TRBJ1-1; D unclear. The CDR3 has 13 amino acids. Looked up from germline, CDR1 is KGHDR and CDR2 is SFDVKD. V lost 3 bases and J lost 5, with 9 bases in between. CDR3 region: CATSDGGGTEAFF. As DNA, the CDR3 is TGTGCCACCAGTGATGGCGGAGGGACTGAAGCTTTCTTT.

This clonotype showed up just a few times. V is TRBV12-3 or TRBV12-4 and J is TRBJ1-2; no clear D gene. V was cut by 5 bases and J by 6 bases, with 16 bases left in between. This CDR3 is 14 amino acids long. The CDR3 here is CASSPARGSHGYTF. DNA for the CDR3: TGTGCCAGCAGTCCCGCCCGAGGGTCGCATGGCTACACCTTC.

This chain joins TRBV4-3 and TRBJ2-5; 10 bases map to TRBD2. TRBJ2-7 matches the DNA end more closely, so the J call is doubtful. Germline CDR1 is LGHNA and CDR2 is YSLEER. This CDR3 has 16 residues. The CDR3 DNA reads as TGCGCCAGCAGCCAAGATCAGGGACTAGCGTCCGACGAGCAGTACTTC. Translating it yields CASSQDQGLASDEQYF.

This clonotype was counted a few times. The chain employs TRBV4-3 and TRBJ2-3, with D tentatively TRBD1 or TRBD2 (5 bases each). Germline assignment: CDR1 LGHNA and CDR2 YSLEER. V lost 4 bases and J lost 10, with 18 bases in between. The CDR3 has 14 amino acids. CDR3 protein: CASSLHMSGTSQYF. CDR3 nucleotides: TGCGCCAGCAGCCTCCATATGTCCGGGACCTCGCAGTATTTT.

This clonotype was counted only a few times. CDR3 sequence: CASSTGGVRNEQFF. The CDR3 DNA follows: TGTGCCAGCAGCACTGGGGGCGTCCGGAATGAGCAGTTCTTC. The V gene is TRBV7-6, the J gene TRBJ2-5; D may be TRBD1 (6 bases). The J call may be in error: the DNA end matches TRBJ2-1 better. Germline V gene sequence: CDR1 SGHVS, CDR2 FNYEAQ. The CDR3 has 14 residues.

This clonotype has just a few counts. This chain uses TRBV12-3 or TRBV12-4 with TRBJ2-2; TRBD2 matches at 9 bases. Trimming cost V 10 bases and J 5 bases; bases outside gene matches: 8. The CDR3 spans 14 residues. Written as DNA, the CDR3 is TGTGCCAATGGCGGGCTAGCGGGGACCGGGGAGCTGTTTTTT. Residues: CANGGLAGTGELFF.

In this sample, this clonotype turned up a few times. The CDR3 DNA reads as TGTGCCAGCAGCTTATTATCCTTAGGCGGAGGGGGACAGGGGGACGGCTACACCTTC. It codes for CASSLLSLGGGGQGDGYTF. V gene TRBV7-2 combines with J gene TRBJ1-2, with 11 positions matching TRBD1. After removal of 2 bases from V and 8 bases from J, the junction contained 19 bases not matched to a gene. Germline loops: CDR1 SGHTA, CDR2 FQGNSA. The CDR3 spans 19 residues.

This chain links TRBV12-3 or TRBV12-4 with TRBJ1-4; D perhaps matches TRBD1 (6 bases). Deletions cut 8 bases from V and 10 bases from J, with 20 bases between. The CDR3 has 14 amino acids. CDR3 amino acids: CASSKFPGARKLFF. The CDR3, as DNA: TGTGCCAGCTCCAAGTTCCCAGGGGCGAGAAAACTGTTTTTT.

This clonotype occurred a few times. The V and J genes are TRBV4-3 and TRBJ1-1; the D is unclear. The CDR3 has 15 amino acids. V shed 0 bases and J shed 1 base, with 9 bases lying between them. From germline, CDR1 is LGHNA and CDR2 YSLEER. As DNA, the CDR3 is TGCGCCAGCAGCCAAGATCCCCCCCCGAACACTGAAGCTTTCTTT. Its protein product is CASSQDPPPNTEAFF.

Only a few counts were recorded for this clonotype. The chain uses TRBV12-3 or TRBV12-4 and TRBJ1-3, with D hard to call. Trimming removed 4 bases at V and 0 bases at J, with 10 bases between. The CDR3 spans 15 residues. The chain's CDR3 is CASSSRAYSGNTIYF. CDR3 DNA sequence: TGTGCCAGCAGTTCCCGGGCATACTCTGGAAACACCATATATTTT.

The CDR3, as DNA: TGTGCCAGCAGCTTAGATCTGGGAGAAGAGACCCAGTACTTC. Translated, it gives CASSLDLGEETQYF. The chain uses TRBV7-2 and TRBJ2-5, with a weak D call TRBD2 (5 bases). Germline V CDR1 and CDR2: SGHTA, FQGNSA. V lost 1 base and J lost 3, with 9 bases in between. The CDR3 totals 14 residues.

This clonotype was detected only a few times. The chain joins TRBV20-1 to TRBJ2-5; D might be TRBD2 (6 bases). The DNA end is a closer match to TRBJ2-1, so the J assignment may be wrong. The CDR3 length is 13 residues. Per the germline V gene, CDR1 is DFQATT and CDR2 is SNEGSKA (reference sequence). Written as DNA, the CDR3 is TGCAGTGTTAGCGGATATACCTACAATGAGCAGTTCTTC. Its translation is CSVSGYTYNEQFF.

This clonotype was recorded at least ten times. V gene TRBV6-5 combines with J gene TRBJ1-4, with TRBD1 as a possible D gene (5 bases). V was trimmed by 0 bases and J by 4 bases, leaving 9 bases between them. The CDR3 contains 15 residues. Per the germline V gene, CDR1 is MNHEY and CDR2 is SVGAGI. The CDR3, as DNA: TGTGCCAGCAGTTACTCGGGGGGTCTTAATGAAAAACTGTTTTTT. Translation: CASSYSGGLNEKLFF.

This clonotype was counted a few times. V usage is TRBV6-2 or TRBV6-3 and J usage is TRBJ1-2, with a weak D call TRBD1 (6 bases). Germline CDR1 MNHEY, CDR2 SVGEGT. The V gene lost 5 bases and the J gene lost 3 bases, with 19 bases spanning the gap. The CDR3 extends over 16 amino acids. CDR3 protein: CASSPEHREVYYGYTF. The CDR3 DNA reads TGTGCCAGCAGTCCGGAACACAGGGAGGTTTACTATGGCTACACCTTC.

To note about this clonotype: One end of the junction varies from germline; a read error may be responsible. This rearrangement joins TRBV7-2 to TRBJ1-1; 10 bases are shared with TRBD1. In germline, CDR1 is SGHTA, CDR2 FQGNSA. The CDR3 covers 15 residues. DNA for the CDR3: TGTGCCAGCAGCTTAGGCCGACAGGGGGCCACTAAAGCTTTCTTT. Translated: CASSLGRQGATKAFF.

The gene calls are TRBV9 and TRBJ2-7; perhaps TRBD2 as D (6 bases). The germline V and J ends were trimmed by 3 bases and 1 base, with 17 bases remaining between them. CDR1 and CDR2 (germline): SGDLS, YYNGEE. This CDR3 spans 16 amino acids. As DNA, the CDR3 is TGTGCCAGCAGCGCCCCGGGACTCGGATTTTCCTACGAGCAGTACTTC. Translating it yields CASSAPGLGFSYEQYF. Using reference TRBV9 and TRBJ2-7 for the parts outside the CDR3, the full variable domain is DSGVTQTPKHLITATGQRVTLRCSPRSGDLSVYWYQQSLDQGLQFLIQYYNGEERAKGNILERFSAQQFPDLHSELNLSSLELGDSALYFCASSAPGLGFSYEQYFGPGTRLTVT.